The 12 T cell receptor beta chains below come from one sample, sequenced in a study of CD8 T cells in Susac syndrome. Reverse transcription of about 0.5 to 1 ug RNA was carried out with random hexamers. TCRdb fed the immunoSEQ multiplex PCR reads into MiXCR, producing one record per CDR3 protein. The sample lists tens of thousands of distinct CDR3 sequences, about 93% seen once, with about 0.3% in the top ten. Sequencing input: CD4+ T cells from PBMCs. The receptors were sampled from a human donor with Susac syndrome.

The chain's CDR3 is CASLTGAGTGELFF. CDR3 sequence (DNA): TGCGCCAGCCTCACAGGGGCCGGCACCGGGGAGCTGTTTTTT. V gene TRBV5-1 combines with J gene TRBJ2-2, with TRBD1 matching 7 bases. The CDR3 length is 14 residues. Trimming cost V 7 bases and J 4 bases; bases outside gene matches: 7. CDR1 and CDR2 from the germline V gene are SGHRS and YFSETQ.

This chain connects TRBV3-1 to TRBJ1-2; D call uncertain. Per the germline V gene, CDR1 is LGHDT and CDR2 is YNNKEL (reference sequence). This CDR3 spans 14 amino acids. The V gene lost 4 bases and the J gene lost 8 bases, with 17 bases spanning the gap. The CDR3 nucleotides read TGTGCCAGCAGCCCAAGGGCAGAGAGTCGGGGCTACACCTTC. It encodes CASSPRAESRGYTF.

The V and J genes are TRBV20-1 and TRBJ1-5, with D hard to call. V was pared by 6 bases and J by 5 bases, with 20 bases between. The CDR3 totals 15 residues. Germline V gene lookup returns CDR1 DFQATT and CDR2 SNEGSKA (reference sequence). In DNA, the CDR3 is TGCAGTGCGAGACCTTCAGGAGACAACCATCAGCCCCAGCATTTT. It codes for CSARPSGDNHQPQHF.

The CDR3 reads CSVPEDRGGTYNEQFF. Written as DNA, the CDR3 is TGCAGCGTACCCGAGGACAGGGGGGGAACCTACAATGAGCAGTTCTTC. V usage is TRBV29-1 and J usage is TRBJ2-1; 10 bases fit TRBD1. CDR1 SQVTM and CDR2 ANQGSEA come from the germline V gene. V was clipped by 6 bases and J by 2 bases; unmatched bases: 10. This CDR3 region has 16 residues.

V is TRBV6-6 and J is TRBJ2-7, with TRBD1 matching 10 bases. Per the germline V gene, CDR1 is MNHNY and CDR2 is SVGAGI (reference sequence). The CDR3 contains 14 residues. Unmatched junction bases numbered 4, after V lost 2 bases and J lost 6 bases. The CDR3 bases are TGTGCCAGCAGTTACGCCGGGACAGGGGCCGAGCAGTACTTC. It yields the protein CASSYAGTGAEQYF.

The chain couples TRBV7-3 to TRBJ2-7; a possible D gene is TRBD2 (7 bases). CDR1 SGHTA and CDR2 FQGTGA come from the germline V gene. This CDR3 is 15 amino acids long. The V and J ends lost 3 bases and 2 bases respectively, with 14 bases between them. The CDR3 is CASSFDGGPAYEQYF. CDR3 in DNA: TGTGCCAGCAGCTTTGACGGGGGGCCCGCCTACGAGCAGTACTTC.

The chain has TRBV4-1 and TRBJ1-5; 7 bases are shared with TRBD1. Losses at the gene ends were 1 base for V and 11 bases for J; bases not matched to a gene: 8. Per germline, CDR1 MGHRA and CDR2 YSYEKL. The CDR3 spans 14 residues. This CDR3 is CASSQAAGGEAQHF. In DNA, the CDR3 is TGCGCCAGCAGCCAAGCAGCAGGGGGTGAGGCCCAGCATTTT.

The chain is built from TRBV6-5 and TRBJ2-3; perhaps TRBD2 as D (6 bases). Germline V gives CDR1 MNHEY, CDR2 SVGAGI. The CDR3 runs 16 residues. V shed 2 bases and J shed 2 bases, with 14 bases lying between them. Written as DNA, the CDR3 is TGTGCCAGCAGTTACCCAGCGGAGGGTTACACAGATACGCAGTATTTT. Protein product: CASSYPAEGYTDTQYF.

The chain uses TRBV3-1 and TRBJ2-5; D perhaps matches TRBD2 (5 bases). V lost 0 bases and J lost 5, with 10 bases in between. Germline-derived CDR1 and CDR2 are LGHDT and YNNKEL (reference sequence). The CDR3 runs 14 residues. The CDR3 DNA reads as TGTGCCAGCAGCCAAGACTACCGGGGTGAGACCCAGTACTTC. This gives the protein CASSQDYRGETQYF.

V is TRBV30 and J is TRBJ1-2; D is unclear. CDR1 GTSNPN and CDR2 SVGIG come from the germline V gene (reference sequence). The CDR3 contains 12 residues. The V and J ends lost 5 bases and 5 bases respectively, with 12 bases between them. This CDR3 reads CAWGITAYGYTF. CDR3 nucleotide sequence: TGTGCCTGGGGAATTACAGCATATGGCTACACCTTC.

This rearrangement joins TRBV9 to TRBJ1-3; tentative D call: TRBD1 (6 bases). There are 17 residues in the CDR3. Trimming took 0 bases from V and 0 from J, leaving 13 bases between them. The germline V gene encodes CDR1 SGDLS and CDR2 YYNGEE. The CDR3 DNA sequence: TGTGCCAGCAGCGTAGTTGACGACAGGCTCTCTGGAAACACCATATATTTT. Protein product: CASSVVDDRLSGNTIYF. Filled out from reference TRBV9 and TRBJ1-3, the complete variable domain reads DSGVTQTPKHLITATGQRVTLRCSPRSGDLSVYWYQQSLDQGLQFLIQYYNGEERAKGNILERFSAQQFPDLHSELNLSSLELGDSALYFCASSVVDDRLSGNTIYFGEGSWLTVV.

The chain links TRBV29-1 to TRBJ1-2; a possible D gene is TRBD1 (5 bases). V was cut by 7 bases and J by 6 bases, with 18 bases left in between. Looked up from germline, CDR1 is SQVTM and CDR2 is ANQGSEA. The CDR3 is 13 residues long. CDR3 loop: CSAAVQGIDGYTF. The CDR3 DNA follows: TGCAGCGCCGCAGTGCAGGGTATCGATGGCTACACCTTC.